This T cell receptor beta chain was recovered during a study of blood T cell repertoires in COVID-19. Study-wide background: Nucleic acid was either cDNA or gDNA, and it came from T cells, B-cell-depleted T cells, or PBMCs.

The germline V gene encodes CDR1 MDHEN and CDR2 SYDVKM. Trimming removed 2 bases from V and 0 bases from J, with 8 bases in between. The CDR3 spans 15 residues. As processed by the authors: By means of reference gene primer amplification, nucleated cell counts were estimated. The data were produced by immunoSEQ multiplex PCR, yet TCRdb's version contains in-frame clones alone and is incomplete. Clone size and the V and J calls come from that table; the DNA yielded D and trimming. The repertoire consists of approximately 400,000 clones, with roughly 90% occurring once and the leading ten covering 1.2%.

The chain has TRBV28 and TRBJ2-1; D is perhaps TRBD2 (5 bases). Input material: peripheral blood. This TCR derives from a man in his forties with acute or convalescent COVID-19. The CDR3 DNA follows: TGTGCCAGCAGTTTACCCGGGGTCTCCTACAATGAGCAGTTCTTC. It encodes CASSLPGVSYNEQFF.